This T cell receptor beta chain emerged from a study of cytomegalovirus exposure and HLA in healthy donors. PCR employed 60 Vbeta and 13 Jbeta primers. Profiling relied on immunoSEQ multiplex PCR, and the TCRdb table lists in-frame clones only, not all of them. Counted here are about 82,000 clones, around 77% occurring once; the ten biggest clones make up about 3.5%. Trimming pared 7 bases from V and 0 bases from J, leaving 10 bases between. This CDR3 spans 14 amino acids. The germline CDR1 and CDR2 sequences are MNHEY and SMNVEV (reference sequence). Sequencing was done on a sample of PBMCs. The clonotype comes from a man aged 50 or older in good health and CMV-seronegative. This chain joins TRBV27 and TRBJ1-5, with D maybe TRBD1 (6 bases). In DNA form, the CDR3 reads TGTGCCAGCAACAGGGTTTATAGCAATCAGCCCCAGCATTTT. Its translation is CASNRVYSNQPQHF.